This TCR beta chain was documented in a study of metastatic and nonmetastatic thyroid tumors. Thyroid surgery was preceded by no treatment in any patient. The sample holds a few counts of this clone. Its antigen is unidentified. MiXCR was used by TCRdb to re-call the PCR reads. The sample has approximately 38,000 clones, about 32% seen once. Overall study results and limits: It was reported that TCR beta diversity was significantly higher in malignant thyroid tumors than benign nodules, in blood and tumor.

The V and J ends lost 6 bases and 9 bases respectively, with 17 bases between them. Germline-derived CDR1 and CDR2 are DFQATT and SNEGSKA (reference sequence). CDR3 length: 12 amino acids. The clonotype originates from a female donor with papillary thyroid cancer or a benign thyroid nodule (not recorded which). Some clones in this sample may be carry-over from other donors' samples. Source material: tumor tissue. This sequence joins TRBV20-1 and TRBJ2-5; D is ambiguous. The CDR3 here is CSAQDGNGAQYF. In DNA form, the CDR3 reads TGCAGTGCCCAGGATGGGAATGGGGCCCAGTACTTC.